This T cell receptor (beta chain) was retrieved from a study of T cells in Graves' hyperthyroidism and ophthalmopathy. This clonotype was counted at least ten times. The antigen is unknown. Amplified TCR beta CDR3 regions came from RNA transcripts. A first-round RT-PCR of the TCR CDR3 used the HTBI primer set. One entry per CDR3 protein, called by TCRdb with MiXCR from the multiplex PCR reads. The sample shows fewer than 350,000 distinct CDR3 sequences, around 20% of them seen only once. General study points: With a median lead of 6.5 months before onset, the model predicted ophthalmopathy.

This CDR3 has 14 amino acids. The germline V gene has CDR1 DFQATT and CDR2 SNEGSKA (reference sequence). V lost 5 bases and J 4 bases, leaving 17 bases between the germline ends. The chain combines TRBV20-1 with TRBJ1-2; D perhaps matches TRBD1 (6 bases). The sequencing input was blood. The TCR originated in a woman between 50 and 59 years old with Graves' hyperthyroidism. The CDR3 DNA is TGCAGTGCTCCAAGTTCGACAGGAAGCTATGGCTACACCTTC. Translation: CSAPSSTGSYGYTF.